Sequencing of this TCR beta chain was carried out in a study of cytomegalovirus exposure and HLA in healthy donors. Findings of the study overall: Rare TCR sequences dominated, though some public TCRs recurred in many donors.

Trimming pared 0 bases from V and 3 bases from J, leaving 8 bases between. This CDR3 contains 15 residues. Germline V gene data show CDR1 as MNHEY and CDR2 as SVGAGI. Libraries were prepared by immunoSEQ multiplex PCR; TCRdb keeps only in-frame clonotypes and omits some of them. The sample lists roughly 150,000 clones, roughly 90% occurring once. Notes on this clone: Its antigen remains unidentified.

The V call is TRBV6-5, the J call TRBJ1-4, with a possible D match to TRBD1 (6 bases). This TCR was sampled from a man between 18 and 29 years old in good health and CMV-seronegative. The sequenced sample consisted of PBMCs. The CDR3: CASSYSGGANEKLFF. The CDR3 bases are TGTGCCAGCAGTTACTCAGGGGGTGCTAATGAAAAACTGTTTTTT.